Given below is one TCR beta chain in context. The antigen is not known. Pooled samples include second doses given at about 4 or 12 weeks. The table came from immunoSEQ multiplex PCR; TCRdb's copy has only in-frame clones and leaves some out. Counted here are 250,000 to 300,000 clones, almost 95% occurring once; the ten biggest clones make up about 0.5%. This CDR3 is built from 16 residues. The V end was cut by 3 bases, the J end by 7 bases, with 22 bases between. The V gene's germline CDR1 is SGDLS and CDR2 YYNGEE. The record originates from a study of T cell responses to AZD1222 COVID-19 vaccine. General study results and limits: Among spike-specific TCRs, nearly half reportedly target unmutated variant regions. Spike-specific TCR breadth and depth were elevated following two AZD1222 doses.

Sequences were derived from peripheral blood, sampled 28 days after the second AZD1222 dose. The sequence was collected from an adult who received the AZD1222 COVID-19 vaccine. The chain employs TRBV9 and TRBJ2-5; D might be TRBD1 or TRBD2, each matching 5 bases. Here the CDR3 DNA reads TGTGCCAGCAGCGCATCATCCGGGACCGCCGTTGGGACCCAGTACTTC. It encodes CASSASSGTAVGTQYF.